This T cell receptor (beta chain) emerged from a study of T cells in Graves' hyperthyroidism and ophthalmopathy. Regarding the study as a whole: Ophthalmopathy, which appeared later, was predicted by the model a median approximately 6.7 months before onset.

The TCR beta CDR3 regions underwent amplification using RNA transcripts as the source. When the TCR CDR3 underwent first-round RT-PCR, the HTBI primer set was used. MiXCR, run by TCRdb on the multiplex PCR reads, gives a single entry per CDR3 protein. The sample includes 350,000 to 400,000 distinct CDR3 sequences, 15% to 20% of them seen just once. This clonotype appeared many times. Its target is unknown. Stable Graves' hyperthyroidism denoted no ophthalmopathy progression over 18 months. The material sequenced was blood. The clonotype was recovered from a woman aged 18-29 years with Graves' hyperthyroidism.

The CDR3 is CASGSRLYGYTF. The CDR3 DNA follows: TGTGCTAGTGGTTCCCGACTCTATGGCTACACCTTC. The chain is built from TRBV12-5 and TRBJ1-2; D ambiguous. V lost 4 bases to trimming and J lost 4 bases, with 7 bases between them. CDR3 length: 12 amino acids. Germline CDR1 and CDR2: LGHNT and FRNRAP.